The T cell receptor (beta chain) described here comes from a study of blood T cells in healthy people across ages. This CDR3 has 13 residues. V lost 3 bases to trimming and J lost 3 bases; unmatched junction nucleotides: 1. Looked up from germline, CDR1 is SGHAT and CDR2 is FQNNGV. This clonotype appeared many times. Then a second PCR, running roughly 6 to 11 cycles, was carried out with a sample-barcoded 5' primer and a J-beta primer mix. From the 5' RACE reads, TCRdb called clonotypes with MiXCR, one entry per CDR3 protein. The table records about 780,000 distinct CDR3 sequences, around 50% of them present only once.

The clonotype originates from a man of 80 years or more in good health. The sample comprised blood. The chain recombines TRBV11-2 with TRBJ2-5; 7 nucleotides match TRBD1. CDR3 in amino acids: CASSLGQKETQYF. Written as DNA, the CDR3 is TGTGCCAGCAGCTTGGGACAGAAAGAGACCCAGTACTTC.